This entry describes one T cell receptor beta chain. This entry belongs to a study of blood T cell repertoires in COVID-19. Looking at the study overall: Sites in the United States, Italy and Spain provided acute and convalescent COVID-19 samples.

Methods used by the authors: Reference gene primer amplification gave nucleated cell count estimates. TCRdb's table, derived via immunoSEQ multiplex PCR, lists solely in-frame clones and lacks some. V and J calls and clone size are as listed in that table; D and trimming were resolved from the DNA. The sample yields fewer than 400,000 clones, 80% to 90% seen once. The study counted Cohort 3 donors as recovered given two negative PCRs, clearance, or symptom resolution. The CDR3 totals 17 residues. The germline CDR1 and CDR2 sequences are SEHNR and FQNEAQ (reference sequence). V lost 3 bases, J lost 0 bases, and 5 bases stayed unmatched.

The chain couples TRBV7-9 to TRBJ2-1, with 10 bases matching TRBD2. The sequenced sample consisted of PBMCs or T cells enriched from blood (not recorded which). The receptor was isolated from a man aged 25-40 years who had recovered from COVID-19. The CDR3 loop reads CASSFPSGSRSYNEQFF. The CDR3 region has the DNA TGTGCCAGCAGCTTCCCTAGCGGGAGCCGCTCCTACAATGAGCAGTTCTTC.